The rows below give T cell receptor beta chains drawn from one sample of a study of T cell repertoires in aging, cancer and after chemotherapy. MiXCR was run by TCRdb on the multiplex PCR reads, yielding one entry per CDR3 protein. The sample has some 11,000 distinct CDR3 sequences, approximately 46% seen once; the top ten hold approximately 7%. The sample taken for sequencing was blood. These receptors were collected from a human donor in good health. Each CDR3 is given with its conserved first and last residue. The D gene is left open where the match is weak. Some rows mark clone size as missing; the rest say once, few, many or name a class of expanded clone.

J: TRBJ1-6
size: NA
V: TRBV6-5
length: 13
D: NA
CDR3: CASRTEGVGPLHF
DNA: TGTGCCAGCCGGACGGAGGGTGTAGGGCCCCTCCACTTT

J: TRBJ2-3
size: few
V: TRBV7-3
length: 16
D: NA
CDR3: CASSLSGGAGPDTQYF
DNA: TGTGCCAGCAGCTTGAGCGGCGGGGCGGGGCCAGATACGCAGTATTTT

J: TRBJ2-7
size: NA
V: TRBV2
length: 11
D: NA
CDR3: CASSEAGEQYF
DNA: TGTGCCAGCAGTGAAGCGGGGGAGCAGTACTTC

J: TRBJ1-6
size: NA
V: TRBV5-6
length: 15
D: NA
CDR3: CASSEASSPATPLHF
DNA: TGTGCCAGCAGTGAAGCGTCTTCCCCCGCGACACCCCTCCACTTT

J: TRBJ2-1
size: NA
V: TRBV30
length: 13
D: NA
CDR3: CAWGAGPYNEQFF
DNA: TGTGCCTGGGGGGCGGGGCCTTACAATGAGCAGTTCTTC

J: TRBJ2-3
size: once
V: TRBV7-2
length: 17
D: NA
CDR3: CASSLGGRGLPRATQYF
DNA: TGTGCCAGCAGCTTGGGGGGCCGTGGACTCCCACGGGCTACGCAGTATTTT

J: TRBJ1-1
size: NA
V: TRBV19
length: 15
D: NA
CDR3: CASTQRRVMNTEAFF
DNA: TGTGCCAGTACCCAAAGACGGGTTATGAACACTGAAGCTTTCTTT

J: TRBJ2-1
size: NA
V: TRBV5-6
length: 14
D: NA
CDR3: CASSFGLGVNERFF
DNA: TGCGCCAGCAGCTTTGGGTTAGGGGTCAATGAGCGGTTCTTC

J: TRBJ1-2
size: few
V: TRBV28
length: 15
D: NA
CDR3: CASSLTTAGRGGYTF
DNA: TGTGCCAGCAGTCTGACGACAGCCGGGCGAGGTGGCTACACCTTC

J: TRBJ2-7
size: NA
V: TRBV28
length: 17
D: TRBD2
CDR3: CASSAIGLAGGPDEQYF
DNA: TGTGCCAGCAGCGCCATCGGACTAGCGGGAGGGCCGGACGAGCAGTACTTC

J: TRBJ1-6
size: few
V: TRBV6-5
length: 15
D: NA
CDR3: CASSYEGSYNSPLHF
DNA: TGTGCCAGCAGTTACGAAGGCTCCTATAATTCACCCCTCCACTTT

J: TRBJ2-2
size: few
V: TRBV20-1
length: 14
D: TRBD2
CDR3: CSARSLADTGELFF
DNA: TGCAGTGCTCGTTCACTAGCGGACACCGGGGAGCTGTTTTTT

J: TRBJ2-3
size: NA
V: TRBV12-3/TRBV12-4
length: 16
D: TRBD1
CDR3: CASSRGQGAKGDTQYF
DNA: TGTGCCAGCAGTAGAGGACAGGGGGCTAAGGGAGATACGCAGTATTTT

J: TRBJ1-2
size: NA
V: TRBV5-1
length: 13
D: NA
CDR3: CASSLGAVGGYTF
DNA: TGCGCCAGCAGCTTGGGGGCCGTGGGCGGCTACACCTTC

J: TRBJ2-5
size: NA
V: TRBV2
length: 13
D: TRBD1
CDR3: CASRQGAQETQYF
DNA: TGTGCCAGCAGGCAGGGGGCTCAGGAGACCCAGTACTTC

J: TRBJ2-7
size: medium-sized
V: TRBV29-1
length: 11
D: NA
CDR3: CSVGPDYEQYF
DNA: TGCAGCGTTGGCCCCGACTACGAGCAGTACTTC

J: TRBJ2-1
size: few
V: TRBV12-3/TRBV12-4
length: 16
D: NA
CDR3: CASTFAGGFEDNEQFF
DNA: TGTGCCAGCACCTTTGCTGGAGGGTTTGAGGACAATGAGCAGTTCTTC

J: TRBJ2-7
size: NA
V: TRBV11-2
length: 14
D: NA
CDR3: CASSLAGTDTEQYF
DNA: TGTGCCAGCAGCTTAGCCGGGACGGACACCGAGCAGTACTTC

J: TRBJ1-5
size: NA
V: TRBV27
length: 14
D: NA
CDR3: CASRLQGSNQPQHF
DNA: TGTGCCAGCAGACTACAGGGTAGCAATCAGCCCCAGCATTTT

J: TRBJ2-7
size: few
V: TRBV7-9
length: 11
D: NA
CDR3: CASSLEVGQYF
DNA: TGTGCCAGCAGCTTAGAAGTTGGGCAGTACTTC

J: TRBJ1-1
size: few
V: TRBV30
length: 11
D: NA
CDR3: CAWIRTGEAFF
DNA: TGTGCCTGGATCCGGACGGGAGAAGCTTTCTTT

J: TRBJ1-1
size: NA
V: TRBV12-3/TRBV12-4
length: 13
D: NA
CDR3: CASSPGGDAEAFF
DNA: TGTGCCAGCAGCCCCGGGGGCGACGCTGAAGCTTTCTTT

J: TRBJ2-2
size: few
V: TRBV28
length: 14
D: NA
CDR3: CACKAGESTGELFF
DNA: TGTGCCTGTAAAGCAGGGGAATCCACCGGGGAGCTGTTTTTT

J: TRBJ2-7
size: NA
V: TRBV11-2
length: 15
D: TRBD2
CDR3: CASSLGTSGFYEQYF
DNA: TGTGCCAGCAGTCTCGGGACTAGCGGTTTTTACGAGCAGTACTTC

J: TRBJ2-7
size: few
V: TRBV6-1
length: 13
D: TRBD2
CDR3: CASSSGGGGRQYF
DNA: TGTGCCAGCAGTTCCGGGGGGGGGGGTAGGCAGTACTTC

J: TRBJ1-2
size: few
V: TRBV5-6
length: 12
D: NA
CDR3: CASSVTDYGYTF
DNA: TGTGCCAGCAGCGTGACGGACTATGGCTACACCTTC

J: TRBJ2-7
size: few
V: TRBV30
length: 15
D: NA
CDR3: CAWSVRGLPSYEQYF
DNA: TGTGCCTGGAGTGTGAGAGGTCTCCCTTCCTACGAGCAGTACTTC

J: TRBJ1-6
size: NA
V: TRBV6-1
length: 13
D: NA
CDR3: CASSSTENSPLHF
DNA: TGTGCCAGCAGTTCGACAGAAAATTCACCCCTCCACTTT

J: TRBJ2-7
size: few
V: TRBV6-5
length: 13
D: NA
CDR3: CASKNRILYEQYF
DNA: TGTGCCAGCAAAAACAGGATTCTCTACGAGCAGTACTTC

J: TRBJ1-1
size: NA
V: TRBV5-1
length: 12
D: NA
CDR3: CASRQTNTEAFF
DNA: TGCGCCAGCAGGCAGACGAACACTGAAGCTTTCTTT

J: TRBJ1-5
size: NA
V: TRBV20-1
length: 14
D: NA
CDR3: CSAGTPNGNQPQHF
DNA: TGCAGTGCCGGGACACCCAACGGGAATCAGCCCCAGCATTTT

J: TRBJ2-5
size: NA
V: TRBV7-3
length: 15
D: NA
CDR3: CASSLRKDRQETQYF
DNA: TGTGCCAGCAGCTTACGGAAGGATCGTCAAGAGACCCAGTACTTC

J: TRBJ1-3
size: NA
V: TRBV12-3/TRBV12-4
length: 14
D: NA
CDR3: CASSYSRGENTIYF
DNA: TGTGCCAGCAGTTATTCCAGGGGTGAAAACACCATATATTTT

J: TRBJ2-1
size: few
V: TRBV29-1
length: 15
D: TRBD2
CDR3: CSVEAASGGALMQFF
DNA: TGCAGCGTTGAAGCTGCTAGCGGGGGAGCTCTGATGCAGTTCTTC

J: TRBJ2-1
size: NA
V: TRBV7-2
length: 13
D: NA
CDR3: CASSQDGFSEQFF
DNA: TGTGCCAGCAGCCAGGACGGATTCTCAGAGCAGTTCTTC

J: TRBJ2-1
size: NA
V: TRBV7-9
length: 16
D: NA
CDR3: CASSSELADLYNEQFF
DNA: TGTGCCAGCAGCTCGGAACTTGCTGATCTGTACAATGAGCAGTTCTTC

J: TRBJ2-5
size: NA
V: TRBV6-2/TRBV6-3
length: 13
D: NA
CDR3: CASSSTGLETQYF
DNA: TGTGCCAGCAGTTCCACAGGGCTCGAGACCCAGTACTTC

J: TRBJ2-1
size: NA
V: TRBV20-1
length: 16
D: TRBD2
CDR3: CSAPPRAGANYNEQFF
DNA: TGCAGTGCCCCCCCGAGGGCGGGAGCGAACTACAATGAGCAGTTCTTC

J: TRBJ1-2
size: few
V: TRBV5-6
length: 16
D: NA
CDR3: CASSPELFTGARGYTF
DNA: TGTGCCAGCAGCCCTGAACTATTTACGGGGGCTAGAGGCTACACCTTC

J: TRBJ1-2
size: NA
V: TRBV27
length: 14
D: NA
CDR3: CASSLRGPNYGYTF
DNA: TGTGCCAGCAGTTTGCGGGGGCCCAACTATGGCTACACCTTC

J: TRBJ2-2
size: NA
V: TRBV19
length: 15
D: TRBD2
CDR3: CASSSLAGDTGELFF
DNA: TGTGCCAGTAGTTCGCTAGCGGGGGACACCGGGGAGCTGTTTTTT

J: TRBJ2-7
size: NA
V: TRBV7-2
length: 14
D: NA
CDR3: CASSTSGVSYEQYF
DNA: TGTGCCAGCAGCACCTCTGGGGTGTCCTACGAGCAGTACTTC

J: TRBJ2-1
size: few
V: TRBV30
length: 15
D: TRBD2
CDR3: CAWSVIAGAVDEQFF
DNA: TGTGCCTGGAGTGTAATAGCGGGAGCTGTCGATGAGCAGTTCTTC

J: TRBJ2-7
size: NA
V: TRBV6-6
length: 14
D: NA
CDR3: CASITTGGPYEQYF
DNA: TGTGCCAGCATTACTACAGGAGGCCCTTACGAGCAGTACTTC

J: TRBJ2-5
size: NA
V: TRBV20-1
length: 20
D: TRBD2
CDR3: CSALRLGTSGRNLYQETQYF
DNA: TGCAGTGCTTTACGCCTCGGGACTAGCGGGAGAAACCTGTACCAAGAGACCCAGTACTTC

J: TRBJ2-7
size: NA
V: TRBV12-3/TRBV12-4
length: 14
D: TRBD2
CDR3: CASSSGLGAYEQYF
DNA: TGTGCCAGCTCTTCGGGACTAGGAGCCTACGAGCAGTACTTC

J: TRBJ2-2
size: few
V: TRBV7-2
length: 16
D: TRBD1
CDR3: CASSSPGQGVTGELFF
DNA: TGTGCCAGCAGCTCCCCTGGGCAGGGGGTGACCGGGGAGCTGTTTTTT

J: TRBJ2-5
size: NA
V: TRBV5-4
length: 15
D: NA
CDR3: CASQSEPGIGETQYF
DNA: TGTGCCAGCCAATCAGAGCCAGGGATCGGGGAGACCCAGTACTTC

J: TRBJ2-5
size: NA
V: TRBV7-9
length: 15
D: TRBD1
CDR3: CASSLDRGGRETQYF
DNA: TGTGCCAGCAGCCTGGACAGGGGGGGTCGAGAGACCCAGTACTTC

J: TRBJ2-1
size: few
V: TRBV19
length: 16
D: NA
CDR3: CASSRRDGPGYNEQFF
DNA: TGTGCCAGTAGCCGGAGGGATGGTCCAGGTTACAATGAGCAGTTCTTC

J: TRBJ1-4
size: NA
V: TRBV4-3
length: 15
D: NA
CDR3: CASSPGGATNEKLFF
DNA: TGCGCCAGCAGCCCGGGAGGTGCAACTAATGAAAAACTGTTTTTT

J: TRBJ2-3
size: NA
V: TRBV30
length: 14
D: NA
CDR3: CAWTGPRGTDTQYF
DNA: TGTGCCTGGACAGGGCCTCGGGGCACAGATACGCAGTATTTT

J: TRBJ1-6
size: once
V: TRBV6-5
length: 15
D: NA
CDR3: CAISEKSDLGSPLHF
DNA: TGTGCCATCAGTGAGAAAAGCGATTTGGGTTCACCCCTCCACTTT

J: TRBJ2-1
size: few
V: TRBV12-3/TRBV12-4
length: 15
D: TRBD2
CDR3: CASTESGRPNNEQFF
DNA: TGTGCCAGCACCGAGAGCGGGAGGCCCAACAATGAGCAGTTCTTC

J: TRBJ1-3
size: NA
V: TRBV20-1
length: 15
D: NA
CDR3: CSARDIGQAGNTIYF
DNA: TGCAGTGCTAGAGATATAGGCCAGGCGGGAAACACCATATATTTT